This T cell receptor beta chain was recorded in a study of response to subunit inactivated influenza vaccine. General study points: The authors offered the suggestion that each seasonal influenza vaccination recruits few new T cells.

A note on this clonotype: No antigen is known for it.

Each CDR3 protein gets one entry after TCRdb re-called the RT-PCR reads with MiXCR. The sample has 300,000 to 350,000 distinct CDR3 sequences, about 20% seen once; the top ten hold 10%. The CDR3 runs to 16 residues. The V end lost 3 bases, the J end lost 0 bases, and 18 bases lay between the germline ends. In germline, CDR1 is DFQATT, CDR2 SNEGSKA (reference sequence). The receptor comes from a man aged 50-75 years who received an inactivated influenza vaccine. The chain combines TRBV20-1 with TRBJ2-7; D is unresolved. The material was PBMCs from blood, obtained less than 22 months after vaccination. In DNA form, the CDR3 reads TGCAGTGCTAGGTGGCTAGGTCGACCTCTCTCCTACGAGCAGTACTTC. Protein: CSARWLGRPLSYEQYF.